This T cell receptor (beta chain) originates from a study of OX40 agonist ivuxolimab in advanced cancers. V lost 1 base and J lost 5, with 9 bases in between. CDR3 length equals 13 residues. Germline values: CDR1 MGHDK, CDR2 SYGVNS. The assay was immunoSEQ multiplex PCR, and TCRdb's table has in-frame clones only and misses some. Among around 82,000 clones listed, more than 75% were seen once. The TCR comes from an adult with an advanced solid tumor such as melanoma, head and neck, liver or kidney cancer. V gene TRBV25-1 combines with J gene TRBJ2-7; D remains unclear. The sample consisted of CD4+ or CD8+ T cells sorted from blood, taken in a trial of the OX40 agonist ivuxolimab. CDR3 DNA: TGTGCCAGCAGTGAATCCCCCAACCACGAGCAGTACTTC. Translated, it gives CASSESPNHEQYF.